The TCR beta chain under discussion was sequenced for a study of T cell responses to AZD1222 COVID-19 vaccine. Study results and limitations: All repertoire sampling was performed exclusively after the peak T cell response.

As to this clone: The antigen is undetermined.

The V segment lost 4 bases and the J segment 1 base; nucleotides outside the gene matches: 5. Per the germline V gene, CDR1 is SGHVS and CDR2 is FNYEAQ. CDR3 length: 15 amino acids. Data came from immunoSEQ multiplex PCR; TCRdb stores just in-frame clones and leaves some out. This table has around 120,000 clones, 88% appearing once. This chain joins TRBV7-6 and TRBJ2-7; TRBD2 matches at 9 bases. The receptor was derived from an adult in good health. The material sequenced was peripheral blood, taken on day 0 of MenACWY control vaccination. CDR3: CASSSTAGGSYEQYF. The CDR3 nucleotides are TGTGCCAGCAGCTCCACAGCGGGAGGATCCTACGAGCAGTACTTC.